One TCR beta chain is described in this entry. Its antigen remains unknown. The authors isolated at least 6.5 million PBMCs per sample. Total RNA extracted from each sample amounted to at least 5.5 micrograms. The sample is drawn from a study of blood T cells in healthy people across ages. The study, taken as a whole, reports: The donors' CMV status was not determined, possibly confounding changes in expanded clonotypes.

For the second PCR, which ran for roughly 6 to 11 cycles, a sample-barcoded 5' primer and a J-beta primer mix were used. TCRdb re-called the 5' RACE reads through MiXCR, storing one row per CDR3 protein. This sample has roughly 1.4 million distinct CDR3 sequences, with around 55% found just once. Germline loops: CDR1 ENHRY, CDR2 SYGVKD. The CDR3 has 15 residues. V lost 6 bases and J lost 7; bases outside the gene matches: 9. The specimen was blood. The chain joins TRBV10-3 to TRBJ2-1, with TRBD2 identical over 10 bases. The clonotype comes from a man aged 18 to 30 in good health. The CDR3 nucleotides are TGTGCCATCAGCGGGACTAGCGAGTTATTAAATGAGCAGTTCTTC. As protein: CAISGTSELLNEQFF.